The present TCR beta chain was sequenced within a study of PD-L1 blockade in urothelial cancer. Study in general: Median blood clonality was roughly 0.087, with 75,000 to 100,000 unique TCRs.

Pretreatment and on-treatment samples were taken, numbering 1 to 8 per patient. Data came from immunoSEQ multiplex PCR; TCRdb stores just in-frame clones and leaves some out. The sample carries roughly 30,000 clones, around 87% recorded once. The input for sequencing was PBMCs, taken around atezolizumab (anti-PD-L1) treatment. This clonotype was obtained from a man aged 45 to 65 with urothelial cancer.

The CDR3 reads CASIPIRDRAREQYF. The CDR3 nucleotides are TGTGCCAGCATCCCCATCCGGGACAGGGCTCGCGAGCAGTACTTC. The chain carries TRBV28 and TRBJ2-7, with 9 positions matching TRBD1. The CDR3 runs to 15 residues. The J segment lost 6 bases and the V segment lost 7 bases, leaving 13 bases of the junction unmatched. Germline lookup yields CDR1 MDHEN and CDR2 SYDVKM.